The present entry profiles one T cell receptor beta chain with its context. No antigen is known for it. These data originate in a study of radiation and T cells in renal cell carcinoma. Notes on the study in general: In blood, top tumor clones expanded by 2 weeks, shrinking by 4.

Noted time point: baseline pretreatment blood. Treatment specified: 15 Gy SBRT to primary tumor, nephrectomy 4 weeks later. Here immunoSEQ multiplex PCR was the method, and the copy in TCRdb shows in-frame clones only, minus some. The table lists roughly 100,000 clones, 80% to 90% of them singletons. This CDR3 has 12 amino acids. Germline V gives CDR1 GTSNPN, CDR2 SVGIG (reference sequence). V was cut by 0 bases and J by 10 bases, with 12 bases left in between. This specimen consisted of blood, obtained from a patient whose treatment included radiotherapy and nephrectomy. This clonotype was sampled from a man aged 45-65 years with renal cell carcinoma. The V call is TRBV30, the J call TRBJ1-1, with a tentative D call TRBD1 (6 bases). The CDR3 region has the DNA TGTGCCTGGAGTGTACCGGGGGCCAGAGCTTTCTTT. Translating gives CAWSVPGARAFF. The variable domain in full, with the rest retrieved from reference TRBV30 and TRBJ1-1, is SQTIHQWPATLVQPVGSPLSLECTVEGTSNPNLYWYRQAAGRGLQLLFYSVGIGQISSEVPQNLSASRPQDRQFILSSKKLLLSDSGFYLCAWSVPGARAFFGQGTRLTVV.